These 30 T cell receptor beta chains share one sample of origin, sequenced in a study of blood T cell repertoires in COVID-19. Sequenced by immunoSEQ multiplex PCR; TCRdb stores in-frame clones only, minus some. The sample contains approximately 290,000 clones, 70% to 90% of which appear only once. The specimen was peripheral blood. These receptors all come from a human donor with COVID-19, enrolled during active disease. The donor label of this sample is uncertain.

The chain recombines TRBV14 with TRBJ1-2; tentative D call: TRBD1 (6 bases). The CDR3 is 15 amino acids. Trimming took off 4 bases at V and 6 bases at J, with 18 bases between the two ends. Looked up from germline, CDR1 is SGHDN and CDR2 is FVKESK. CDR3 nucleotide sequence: TGTGCCAGCAGCCTCAGGACAGCTTGGACCGATGGCTACACCTTC. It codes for CASSLRTAWTDGYTF.

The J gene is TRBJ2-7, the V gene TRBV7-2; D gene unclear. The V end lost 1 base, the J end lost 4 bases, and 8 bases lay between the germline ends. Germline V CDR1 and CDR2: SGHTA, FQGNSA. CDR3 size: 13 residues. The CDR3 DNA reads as TGTGCCAGCAGCTTAGTCTACCAATACGAGCAGTACTTC. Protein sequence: CASSLVYQYEQYF.

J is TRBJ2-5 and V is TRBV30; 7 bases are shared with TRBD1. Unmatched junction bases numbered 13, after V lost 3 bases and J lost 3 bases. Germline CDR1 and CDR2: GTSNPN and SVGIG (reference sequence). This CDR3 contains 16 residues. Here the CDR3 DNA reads TGTGCCTGGAGCCCCCGGCACAGGGGTCTTAAAGAGACCCAGTACTTC. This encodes CAWSPRHRGLKETQYF.

The CDR3 spells CASSLAPPVSGNTIYF. The DNA of the CDR3 is TGCGCCAGCAGCTTGGCCCCCCCGGTCTCTGGAAACACCATATATTTT. The chain is built from TRBV5-1 and TRBJ1-3; D gene unclear. Germline CDR1 is SGHRS and CDR2 is YFSETQ. V shed 0 bases and J shed 0 bases, with 10 bases lying between them. The CDR3 spans 16 residues.

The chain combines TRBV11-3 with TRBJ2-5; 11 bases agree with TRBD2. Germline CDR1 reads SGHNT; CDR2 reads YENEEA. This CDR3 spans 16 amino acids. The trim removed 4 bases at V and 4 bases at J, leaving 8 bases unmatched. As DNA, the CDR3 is TGTGCCAGCAGCTCCGGGACTAGCGGAATGGGAGAGACCCAGTACTTC. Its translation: CASSSGTSGMGETQYF.

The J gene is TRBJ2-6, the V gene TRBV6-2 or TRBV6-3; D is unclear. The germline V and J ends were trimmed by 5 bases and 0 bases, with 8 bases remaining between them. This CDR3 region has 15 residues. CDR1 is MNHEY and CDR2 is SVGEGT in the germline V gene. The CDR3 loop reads CASSAQLSGANVLTF. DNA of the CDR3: TGTGCCAGCAGTGCACAGCTCTCTGGGGCCAACGTCCTGACTTTC.

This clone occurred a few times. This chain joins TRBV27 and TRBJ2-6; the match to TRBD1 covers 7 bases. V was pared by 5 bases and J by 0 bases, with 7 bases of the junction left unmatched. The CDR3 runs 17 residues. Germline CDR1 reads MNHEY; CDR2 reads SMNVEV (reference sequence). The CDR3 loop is CASSPTGISSGANVLTF. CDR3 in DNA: TGTGCCAGCAGTCCGACAGGGATCTCCTCTGGGGCCAACGTCCTGACTTTC.

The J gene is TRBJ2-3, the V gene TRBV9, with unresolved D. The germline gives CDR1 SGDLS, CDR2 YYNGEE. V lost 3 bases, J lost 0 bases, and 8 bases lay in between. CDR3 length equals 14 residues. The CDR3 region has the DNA TGTGCCAGCAGCGCCTCCCGGAGCACAGATACGCAGTATTTT. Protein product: CASSASRSTDTQYF.

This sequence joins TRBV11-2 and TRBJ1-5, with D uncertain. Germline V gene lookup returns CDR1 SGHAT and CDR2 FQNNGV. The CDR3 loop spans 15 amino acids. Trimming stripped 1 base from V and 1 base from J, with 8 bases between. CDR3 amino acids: CASSLGAGSNQPQHF. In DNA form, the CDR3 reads TGTGCCAGCAGCTTAGGGGCTGGGAGCAATCAGCCCCAGCATTTT.

For the CDR3, the DNA is TGTGCCAGCAGGGGACAGGGGGCGTCATGGGGGACCCAGTACTTC. This translates into CASRGQGASWGTQYF. This chain links TRBV27 with TRBJ2-5; 12 bases match TRBD1. Losses at the gene ends were 6 bases for V and 7 bases for J; bases not matched to a gene: 9. CDR1 is MNHEY, CDR2 SMNVEV, per germline (reference sequence). This CDR3 has 15 amino acids.

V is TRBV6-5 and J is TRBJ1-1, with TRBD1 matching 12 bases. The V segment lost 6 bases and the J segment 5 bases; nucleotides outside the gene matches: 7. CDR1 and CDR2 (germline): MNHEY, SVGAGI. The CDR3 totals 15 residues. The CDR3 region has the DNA TGTGCCAGCAGCCCCGGGACAGGGGGCTATACTGAAGCTTTCTTT. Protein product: CASSPGTGGYTEAFF.

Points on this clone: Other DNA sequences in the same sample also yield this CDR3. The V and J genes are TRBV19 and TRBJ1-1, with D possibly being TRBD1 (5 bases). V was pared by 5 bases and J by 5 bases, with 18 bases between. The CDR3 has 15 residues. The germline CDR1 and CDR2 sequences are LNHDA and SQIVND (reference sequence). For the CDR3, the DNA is TGTGCCAGTAGTTCCGGCGGAGGGGCGCGGACTGAAGCTTTCTTT. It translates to CASSSGGGARTEAFF.

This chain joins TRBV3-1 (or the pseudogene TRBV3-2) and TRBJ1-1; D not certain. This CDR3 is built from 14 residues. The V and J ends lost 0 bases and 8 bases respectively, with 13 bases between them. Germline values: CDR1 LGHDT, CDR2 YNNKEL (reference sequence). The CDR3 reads CASSQEVRPSEAFF. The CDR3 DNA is TGTGCCAGCAGCCAAGAGGTCAGGCCGTCAGAAGCTTTCTTT.

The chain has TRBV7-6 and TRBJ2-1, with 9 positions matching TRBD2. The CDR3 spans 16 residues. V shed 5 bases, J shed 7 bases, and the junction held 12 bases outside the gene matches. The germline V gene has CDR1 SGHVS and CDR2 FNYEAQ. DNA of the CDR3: TGTGCCAGCAGCCCCTACCCTAGCGGGACGAGGAATGAGCAGTTCTTC. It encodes CASSPYPSGTRNEQFF.

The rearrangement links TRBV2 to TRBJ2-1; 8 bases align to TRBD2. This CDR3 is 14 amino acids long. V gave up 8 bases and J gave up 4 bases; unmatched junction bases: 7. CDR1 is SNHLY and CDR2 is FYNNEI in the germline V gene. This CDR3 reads CASAGGGSYNEQFF. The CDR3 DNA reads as TGTGCCAGCGCGGGGGGCGGGAGTTACAATGAGCAGTTCTTC.

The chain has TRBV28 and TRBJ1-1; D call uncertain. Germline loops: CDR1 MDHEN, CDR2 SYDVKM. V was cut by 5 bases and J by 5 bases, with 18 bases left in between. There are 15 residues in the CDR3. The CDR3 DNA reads TGTGCCAGCAGTCCCTTTACGAGCTCGTGGACTGAAGCTTTCTTT. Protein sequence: CASSPFTSSWTEAFF.

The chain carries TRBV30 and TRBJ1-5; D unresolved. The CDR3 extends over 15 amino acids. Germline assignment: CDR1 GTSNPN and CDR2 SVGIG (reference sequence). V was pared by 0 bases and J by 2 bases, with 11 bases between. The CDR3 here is CAWSVATRGNQPQHF. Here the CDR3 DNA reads TGTGCCTGGAGTGTAGCCACCCGTGGCAATCAGCCCCAGCATTTT.

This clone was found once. This chain's CDR3 is CASSQMGLAGSYEQYF. The CDR3 nucleotides read TGTGCCAGCAGCCAAATGGGACTAGCGGGCTCCTACGAGCAGTACTTC. The chain links TRBV28 to TRBJ2-7; 12 bases fit TRBD2. J lost 0 bases, V lost 6 bases, and 6 bases had no gene match. CDR3 length: 16 residues. Looked up from germline, CDR1 is MDHEN and CDR2 is SYDVKM.

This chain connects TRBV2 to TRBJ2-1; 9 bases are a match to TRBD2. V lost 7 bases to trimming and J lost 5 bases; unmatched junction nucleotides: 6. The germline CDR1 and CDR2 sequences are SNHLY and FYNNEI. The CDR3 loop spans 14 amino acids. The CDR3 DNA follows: TGTGCCAGCATACCGGGACTAGCTAACAATGAGCAGTTCTTC. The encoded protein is CASIPGLANNEQFF.

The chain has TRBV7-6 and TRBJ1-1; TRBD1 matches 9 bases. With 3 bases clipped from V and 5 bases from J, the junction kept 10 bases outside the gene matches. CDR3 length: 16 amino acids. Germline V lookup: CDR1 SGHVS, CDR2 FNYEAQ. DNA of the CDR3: TGTGCCAGCAGCTTTTTTCCGGGACAGGGTAAAACTGAAGCTTTCTTT. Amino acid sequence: CASSFFPGQGKTEAFF. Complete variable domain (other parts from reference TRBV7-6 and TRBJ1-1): GAGVSQSPRYKVTKRGQDVALRCDPISGHVSLYWYRQALGQGPEFLTYFNYEAQQDKSGLPNDRFSAERPEGSISTLTIQRTEQRDSAMYRCASSFFPGQGKTEAFFGQGTRLTVV.

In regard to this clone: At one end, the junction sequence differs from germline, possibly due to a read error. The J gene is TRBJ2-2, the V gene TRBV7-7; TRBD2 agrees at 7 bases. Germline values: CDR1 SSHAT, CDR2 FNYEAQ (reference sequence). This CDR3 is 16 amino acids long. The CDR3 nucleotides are TGTGCTAGCAGCTTAGCGGCTAGCGGGAACACCGGGGAGCTGTTTTTT. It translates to CASSLAASGNTGELFF.

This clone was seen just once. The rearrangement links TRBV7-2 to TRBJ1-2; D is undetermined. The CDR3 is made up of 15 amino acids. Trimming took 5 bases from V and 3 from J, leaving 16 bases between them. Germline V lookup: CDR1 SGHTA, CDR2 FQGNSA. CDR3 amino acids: CASSPSGGSDYGYTF. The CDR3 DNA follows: TGTGCCAGCAGCCCCAGTGGAGGGAGTGACTATGGCTACACCTTC.

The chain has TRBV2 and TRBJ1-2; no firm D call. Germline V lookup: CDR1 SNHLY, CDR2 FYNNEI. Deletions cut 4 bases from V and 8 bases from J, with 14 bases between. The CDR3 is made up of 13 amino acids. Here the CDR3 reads CASSALVTGGYTF. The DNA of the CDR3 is TGTGCCAGCAGTGCGTTAGTAACGGGAGGCTACACCTTC.

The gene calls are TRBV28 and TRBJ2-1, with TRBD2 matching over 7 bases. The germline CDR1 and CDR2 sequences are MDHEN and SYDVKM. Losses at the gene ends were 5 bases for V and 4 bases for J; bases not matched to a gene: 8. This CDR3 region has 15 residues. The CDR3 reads CASSRLASSYNEQFF. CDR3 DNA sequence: TGTGCCAGCAGTCGACTAGCCTCCTCGTACAATGAGCAGTTCTTC.

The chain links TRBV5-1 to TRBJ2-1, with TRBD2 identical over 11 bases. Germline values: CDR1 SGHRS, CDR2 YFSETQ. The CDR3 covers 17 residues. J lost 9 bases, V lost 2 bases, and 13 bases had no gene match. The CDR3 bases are TGCGCCAGCAGCTTCCCAACCCCGGGACTAGCGGCACCTGAGCAGTTCTTC. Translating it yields CASSFPTPGLAAPEQFF.

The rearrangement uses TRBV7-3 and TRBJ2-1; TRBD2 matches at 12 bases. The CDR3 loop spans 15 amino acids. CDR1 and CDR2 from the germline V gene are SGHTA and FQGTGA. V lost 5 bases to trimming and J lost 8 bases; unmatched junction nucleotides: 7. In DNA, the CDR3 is TGTGCCAGCAGCCCCCGGACTAGCGGGACGTATGAGCAGTTCTTC. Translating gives CASSPRTSGTYEQFF.

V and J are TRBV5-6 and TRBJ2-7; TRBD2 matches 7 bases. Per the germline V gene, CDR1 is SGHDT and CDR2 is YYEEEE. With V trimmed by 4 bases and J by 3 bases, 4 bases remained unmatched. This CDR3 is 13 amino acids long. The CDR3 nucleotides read TGTGCCAGCAGCCCCGGGGGGTTCTACGAGCAGTACTTC. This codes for CASSPGGFYEQYF.

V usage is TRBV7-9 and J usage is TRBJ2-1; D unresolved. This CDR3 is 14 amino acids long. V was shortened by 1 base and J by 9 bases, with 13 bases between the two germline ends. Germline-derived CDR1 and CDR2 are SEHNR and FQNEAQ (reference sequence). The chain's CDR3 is CASSLVSIATEQFF. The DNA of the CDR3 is TGTGCCAGCAGCTTAGTATCCATTGCTACTGAGCAGTTCTTC.

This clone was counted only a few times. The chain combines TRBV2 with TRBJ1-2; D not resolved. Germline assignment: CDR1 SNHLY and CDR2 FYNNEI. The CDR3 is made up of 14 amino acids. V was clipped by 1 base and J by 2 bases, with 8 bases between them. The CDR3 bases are TGTGCCAGCAGTGAAGGAGAAATCAACTATGGCTACACCTTC. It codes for CASSEGEINYGYTF. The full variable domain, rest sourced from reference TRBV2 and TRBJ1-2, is EPEVTQTPSHQVTQMGQEVILRCVPISNHLYFYWYRQILGQKVEFLVSFYNNEISEKSEIFDDQFSVERPDGSNFTLKIRSTKLEDSAMYFCASSEGEINYGYTFGSGTRLTVV.

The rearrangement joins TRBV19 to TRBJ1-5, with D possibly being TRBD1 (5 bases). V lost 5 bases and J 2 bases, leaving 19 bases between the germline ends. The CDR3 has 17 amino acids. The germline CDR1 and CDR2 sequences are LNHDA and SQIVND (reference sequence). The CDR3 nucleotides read TGTGCCAGTAGTCCCCAGGCGGGGGGAGGTGGCAATCAGCCCCAGCATTTT. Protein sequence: CASSPQAGGGGNQPQHF.